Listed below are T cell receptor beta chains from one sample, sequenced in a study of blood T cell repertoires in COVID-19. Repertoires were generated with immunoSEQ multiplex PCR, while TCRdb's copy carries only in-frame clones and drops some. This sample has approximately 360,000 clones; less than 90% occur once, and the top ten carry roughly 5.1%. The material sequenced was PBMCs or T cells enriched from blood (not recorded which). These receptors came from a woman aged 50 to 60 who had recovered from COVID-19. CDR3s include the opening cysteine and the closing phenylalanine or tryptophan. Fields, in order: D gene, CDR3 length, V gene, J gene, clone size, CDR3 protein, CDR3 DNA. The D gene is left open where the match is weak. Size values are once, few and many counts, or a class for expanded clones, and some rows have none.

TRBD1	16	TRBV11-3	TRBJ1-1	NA	CASSLDPGQGYTEAFF	TGTGCCAGCAGCTTAGATCCGGGACAGGGGTATACTGAAGCTTTCTTT
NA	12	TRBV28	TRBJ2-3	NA	CASSQSTDTQYF	TGTGCCAGCAGTCAGTCCACAGATACGCAGTATTTT
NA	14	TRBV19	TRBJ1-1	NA	CASSDTGGWAEAFF	TGTGCCAGTAGTGATACAGGTGGGTGGGCTGAAGCTTTCTTT
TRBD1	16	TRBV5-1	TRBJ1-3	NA	CASSEKGQGTGNTIYF	TGCGCCAGCAGCGAGAAAGGACAGGGGACTGGAAACACCATATATTTT
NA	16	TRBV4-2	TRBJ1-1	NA	CASSQEEDRESAEAFF	TGTGCCAGCAGCCAAGAAGAGGACCGGGAGAGCGCTGAAGCTTTCTTT
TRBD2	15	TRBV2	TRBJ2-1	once	CASSGRLAGVNEQFF	TGTGCCAGCAGTGGTCGTCTAGCGGGAGTCAATGAGCAGTTCTTC
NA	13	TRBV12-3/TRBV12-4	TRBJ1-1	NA	CASSQRGGTEAFF	TGTGCCAGCAGTCAAAGGGGAGGCACTGAAGCTTTCTTT
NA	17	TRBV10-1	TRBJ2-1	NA	CASSKTSGQACVYEQFF	TGCGCCAGCAGTAAAACTAGCGGACAGGCTTGTGTCTATGAGCAGTTCTTC
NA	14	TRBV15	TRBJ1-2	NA	CATSRDGSAGGYTF	TGTGCCACCAGCAGAGATGGGTCGGCGGGGGGCTACACCTTC
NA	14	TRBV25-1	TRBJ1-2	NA	CASSEGQARGGYTF	TGTGCCAGCAGTGAAGGCCAGGCCAGGGGTGGCTACACCTTC
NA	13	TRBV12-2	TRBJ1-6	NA	CASRLAGISPLHF	TGTGCAAGTCGCTTAGCGGGCATTTCACCCCTCCACTTT
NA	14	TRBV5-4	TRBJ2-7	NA	CASSLPTGSGEQYF	TGTGCCAGCAGCTTACCTACAGGCTCTGGCGAGCAGTACTTC
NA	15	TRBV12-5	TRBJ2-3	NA	CASGLVGEGTDTQYF	TGTGCTAGTGGTTTGGTAGGGGAGGGCACAGATACGCAGTATTTT
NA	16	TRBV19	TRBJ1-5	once	CATKGGDPDSNQPQHF	TGTGCCACCAAGGGAGGGGATCCAGATAGCAATCAGCCCCAGCATTTT
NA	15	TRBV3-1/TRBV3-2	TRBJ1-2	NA	CASSQAEGRHYGYTF	TGTGCCAGCAGCCAAGCGGAGGGGCGACACTATGGCTACACCTTC
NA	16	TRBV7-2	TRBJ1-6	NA	CASSREGSSYNSPLHF	TGTGCCAGCAGTCGGGAGGGCAGCTCCTATAATTCACCCCTCCACTTT
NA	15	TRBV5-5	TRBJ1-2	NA	CASSLYRDPTISYTF	TGTGCCAGCAGCCTGTATCGGGATCCGACTATTAGCTACACCTTC
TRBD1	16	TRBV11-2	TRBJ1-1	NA	CASSFLSTGGGTEAFF	TGTGCCAGCAGCTTCCTCTCGACAGGGGGCGGCACTGAAGCTTTCTTT
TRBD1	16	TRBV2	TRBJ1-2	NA	CASSDYRGQEYYGYTF	TGTGCCAGCAGTGATTATAGGGGACAGGAATACTATGGCTACACCTTC
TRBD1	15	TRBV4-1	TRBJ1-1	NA	CASSQFAGGYTEAFF	TGCGCCAGCAGCCAATTTGCAGGGGGCTATACTGAAGCTTTCTTT
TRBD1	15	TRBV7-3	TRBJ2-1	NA	CASSPIRQGYNEQFF	TGTGCCAGCAGCCCAATCCGACAGGGCTACAATGAGCAGTTCTTC
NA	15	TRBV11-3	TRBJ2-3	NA	CASSWQGGRTDTQYF	TGTGCCAGCAGCTGGCAGGGCGGACGCACAGATACGCAGTATTTT
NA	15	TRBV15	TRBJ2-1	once	CATSRPTSTRPLRFF	TGTGCCACCAGCAGACCGACCTCAACTAGACCGTTACGGTTCTTC
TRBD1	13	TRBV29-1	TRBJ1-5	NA	CSVIQGTNQPQHF	TGCAGCGTTATACAGGGGACCAATCAGCCCCAGCATTTT
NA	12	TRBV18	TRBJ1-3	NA	CASSPQGNTIYF	TGTGCCAGCTCACCCCAGGGAAACACCATATATTTT
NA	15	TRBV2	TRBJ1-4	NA	CASSEGQGTNEKLFF	TGTGCCAGCAGTGAGGGGCAGGGGACGAATGAAAAACTGTTTTTT
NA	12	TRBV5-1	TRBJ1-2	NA	CASSLDRDGYTF	TGCGCCAGCAGCCTAGACCGAGACGGCTACACCTTC
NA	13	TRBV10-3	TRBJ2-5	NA	CAISHRDQETQYF	TGTGCCATCAGCCACAGGGACCAAGAGACCCAGTACTTC
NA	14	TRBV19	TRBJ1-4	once	CASKERTANEKLFF	TGTGCCAGTAAGGAGAGGACAGCGAATGAAAAACTGTTTTTT
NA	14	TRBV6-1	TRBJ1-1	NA	CASSEVQMNTEAFF	TGTGCCAGCAGTGAGGTCCAGATGAACACTGAAGCTTTCTTT
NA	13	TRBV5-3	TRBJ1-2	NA	CARSTDRNYGYTF	TGTGCCAGAAGCACGGACAGAAACTATGGCTACACCTTC
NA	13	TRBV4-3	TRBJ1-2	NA	CASSQDPGYGYTF	TGCGCCAGCAGCCAAGACCCCGGCTATGGCTACACCTTC
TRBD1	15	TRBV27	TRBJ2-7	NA	CASSRPSGQRYEQYF	TGTGCCAGCAGTCGGCCCTCGGGACAGCGCTACGAGCAGTACTTC
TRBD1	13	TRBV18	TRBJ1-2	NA	CASSLGTVYGYTF	TGTGCCAGCTCACTAGGGACAGTTTATGGCTACACCTTC
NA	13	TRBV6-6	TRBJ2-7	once	CASSTPQGDEQYF	TGTGCCAGCAGTACTCCGCAGGGTGACGAGCAGTACTTC
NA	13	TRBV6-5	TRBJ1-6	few	CASEDSFNSPLHF	TGTGCCAGCGAGGACAGCTTTAATTCACCCCTCCACTTT
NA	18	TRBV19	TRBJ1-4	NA	CASNRPGAAGATNEKLFF	TGTGCCAGTAACCGCCCCGGGGCCGCGGGGGCAACTAATGAAAAACTGTTTTTT
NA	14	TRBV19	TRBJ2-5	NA	CASSMRARQETQYF	TGTGCCAGTAGTATGCGGGCCAGACAAGAGACCCAGTACTTC
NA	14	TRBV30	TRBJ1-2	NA	CAWSGGFANYGYTF	TGTGCCTGGAGCGGAGGGTTTGCTAACTATGGCTACACCTTC
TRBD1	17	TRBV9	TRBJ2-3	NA	CASSPPETGSGADTQYF	TGTGCCAGCAGCCCACCCGAGACAGGGAGTGGAGCAGATACGCAGTATTTT
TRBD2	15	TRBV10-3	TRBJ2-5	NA	CAISEKGRGAETQYF	TGTGCCATCAGTGAAAAGGGGAGGGGTGCAGAGACCCAGTACTTC
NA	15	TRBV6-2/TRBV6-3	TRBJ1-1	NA	CASSRIGRGPTEAFF	TGTGCCAGCAGCCGTATTGGGAGAGGTCCCACTGAAGCTTTCTTT